The clone carrying this TCR beta chain has more than one count but fewer than ten. There are 13 residues in the CDR3. V lost 0 bases to trimming and J lost 5 bases, with 8 bases between them. CDR1 and CDR2 from the germline V gene are SGHNT and YYREEE (reference sequence). The data are from a study of cytomegalovirus exposure and HLA in healthy donors. The PCR ran on 60 Vbeta and 13 Jbeta primers. The repertoire was sequenced with immunoSEQ multiplex PCR; TCRdb's copy has only in-frame clones and lacks some. The sample carries about 130,000 clones, about 85% recorded once. This sequence joins TRBV5-4 and TRBJ1-1; D is perhaps TRBD1 (5 bases). The TCR was taken from a boy between 5 and 17 years old in good health and CMV-seronegative. The sequenced sample was PBMCs. CDR3 loop: CASSLATVTEAFF. CDR3 DNA: TGTGCCAGCAGCTTGGCGACAGTAACTGAAGCTTTCTTT.